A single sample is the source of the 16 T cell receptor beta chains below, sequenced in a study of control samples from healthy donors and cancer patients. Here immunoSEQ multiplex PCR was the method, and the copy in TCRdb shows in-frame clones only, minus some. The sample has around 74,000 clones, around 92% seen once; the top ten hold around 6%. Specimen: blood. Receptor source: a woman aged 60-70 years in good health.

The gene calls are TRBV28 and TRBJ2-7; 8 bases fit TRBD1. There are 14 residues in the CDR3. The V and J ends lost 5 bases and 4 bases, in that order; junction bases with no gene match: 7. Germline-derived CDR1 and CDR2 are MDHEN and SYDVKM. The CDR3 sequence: CASSPGTGTYEQYF. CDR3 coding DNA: TGTGCCAGCAGTCCTGGGACAGGCACATACGAGCAGTACTTC.

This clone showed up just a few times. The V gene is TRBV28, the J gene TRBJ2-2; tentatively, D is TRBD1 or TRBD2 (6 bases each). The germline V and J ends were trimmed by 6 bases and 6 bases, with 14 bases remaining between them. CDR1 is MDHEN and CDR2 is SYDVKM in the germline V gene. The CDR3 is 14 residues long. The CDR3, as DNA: TGTGCCAGCAGCCCCTCGGGGGCGGCCGGGGAGCTGTTTTTT. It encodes CASSPSGAAGELFF.

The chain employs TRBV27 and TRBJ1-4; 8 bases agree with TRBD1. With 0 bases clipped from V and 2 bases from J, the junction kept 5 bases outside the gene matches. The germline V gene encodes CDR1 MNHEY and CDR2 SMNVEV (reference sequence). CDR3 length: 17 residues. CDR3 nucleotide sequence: TGTGCCAGCAGTTTATCAGGCAGGGGGCCCACTAATGAAAAACTGTTTTTT. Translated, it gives CASSLSGRGPTNEKLFF. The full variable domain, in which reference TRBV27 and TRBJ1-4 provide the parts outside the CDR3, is EAQVTQNPRYLITVTGKKLTVTCSQNMNHEYMSWYRQDPGLGLRQIYYSMNVEVTDKGDVPEGYKVSRKEKRNFPLILESPSPNQTSLYFCASSLSGRGPTNEKLFFGSGTQLSVL.

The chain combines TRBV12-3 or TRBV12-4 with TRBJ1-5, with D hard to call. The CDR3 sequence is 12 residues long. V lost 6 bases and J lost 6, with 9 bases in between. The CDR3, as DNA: TGTGCCAGCAGCTTTATCGCTCAGCCCCAGCATTTT. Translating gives CASSFIAQPQHF.

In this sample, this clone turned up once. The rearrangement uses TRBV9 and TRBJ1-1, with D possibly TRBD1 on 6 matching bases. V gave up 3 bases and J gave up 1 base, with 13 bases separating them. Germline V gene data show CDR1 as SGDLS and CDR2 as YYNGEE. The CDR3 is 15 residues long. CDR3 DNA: TGTGCCAGCAGCGCATCTTGGACAGCGAACACTGAAGCTTTCTTT. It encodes CASSASWTANTEAFF.

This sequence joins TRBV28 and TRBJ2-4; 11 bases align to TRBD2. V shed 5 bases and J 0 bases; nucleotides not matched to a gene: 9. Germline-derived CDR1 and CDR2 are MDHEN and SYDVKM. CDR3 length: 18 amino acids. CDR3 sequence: CASSDTSGSPLAKNIQYF. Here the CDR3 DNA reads TGTGCCAGCAGTGATACTAGCGGGAGCCCCCTAGCCAAAAACATTCAGTACTTC.

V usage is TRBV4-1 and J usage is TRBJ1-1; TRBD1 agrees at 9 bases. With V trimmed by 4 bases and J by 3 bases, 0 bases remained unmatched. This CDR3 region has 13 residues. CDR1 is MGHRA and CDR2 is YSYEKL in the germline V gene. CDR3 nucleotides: TGCGCCAGCAGCCGGGACAGGGACACTGAAGCTTTCTTT. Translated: CASSRDRDTEAFF.

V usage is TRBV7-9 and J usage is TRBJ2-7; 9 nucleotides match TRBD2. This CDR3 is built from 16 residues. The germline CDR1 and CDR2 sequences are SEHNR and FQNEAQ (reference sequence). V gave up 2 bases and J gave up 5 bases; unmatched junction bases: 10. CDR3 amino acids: CASSLTAGGSPHEQYF. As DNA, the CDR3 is TGTGCCAGCAGCTTAACGGCGGGAGGGTCCCCCCACGAGCAGTACTTC.

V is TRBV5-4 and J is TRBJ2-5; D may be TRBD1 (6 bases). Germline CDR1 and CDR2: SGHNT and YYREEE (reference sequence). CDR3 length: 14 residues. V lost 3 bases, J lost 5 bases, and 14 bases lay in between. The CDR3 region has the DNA TGTGCCAGCAGCTCTTCGGACAGCAGGGAGACCCAGTACTTC. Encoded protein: CASSSSDSRETQYF.

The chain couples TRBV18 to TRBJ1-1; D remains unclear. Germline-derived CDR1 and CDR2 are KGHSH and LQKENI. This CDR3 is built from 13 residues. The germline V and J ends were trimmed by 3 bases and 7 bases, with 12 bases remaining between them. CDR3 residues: CASSPGRELEAFF. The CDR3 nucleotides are TGTGCCAGCTCACCCGGCCGGGAGCTTGAAGCTTTCTTT.

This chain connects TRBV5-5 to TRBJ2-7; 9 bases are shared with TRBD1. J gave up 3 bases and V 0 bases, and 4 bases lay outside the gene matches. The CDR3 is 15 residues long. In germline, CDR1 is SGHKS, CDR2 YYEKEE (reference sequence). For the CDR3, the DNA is TGTGCCAGCAGCTTGGTGGGACAGGGATTCTACGAGCAGTACTTC. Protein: CASSLVGQGFYEQYF.

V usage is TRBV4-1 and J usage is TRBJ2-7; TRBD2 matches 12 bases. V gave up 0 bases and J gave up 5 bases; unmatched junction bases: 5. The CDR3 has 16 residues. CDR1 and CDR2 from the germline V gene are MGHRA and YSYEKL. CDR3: CASSQERLAGAHEQYF. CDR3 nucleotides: TGCGCCAGCAGCCAAGAAAGACTAGCGGGAGCCCACGAGCAGTACTTC.

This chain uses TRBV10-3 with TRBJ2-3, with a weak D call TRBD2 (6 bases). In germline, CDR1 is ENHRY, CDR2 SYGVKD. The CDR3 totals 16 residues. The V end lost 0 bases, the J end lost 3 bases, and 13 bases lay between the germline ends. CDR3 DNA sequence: TGTGCCATCAGTGAGTCCGGGGTGGGAGGAACAGATACGCAGTATTTT. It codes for CAISESGVGGTDTQYF.

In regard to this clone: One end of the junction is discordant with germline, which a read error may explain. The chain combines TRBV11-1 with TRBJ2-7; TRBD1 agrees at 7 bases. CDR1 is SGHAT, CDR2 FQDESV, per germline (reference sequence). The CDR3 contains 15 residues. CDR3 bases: TGTGCCAGCACCTTAAGATCGACAGGGTTAGGTGAGCAGTACTTC. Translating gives CASTLRSTGLGEQYF.

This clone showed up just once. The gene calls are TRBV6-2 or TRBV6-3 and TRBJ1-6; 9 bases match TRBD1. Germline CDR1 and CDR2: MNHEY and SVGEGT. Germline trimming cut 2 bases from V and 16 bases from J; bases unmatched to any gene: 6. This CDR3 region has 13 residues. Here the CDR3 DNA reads TGTGCCAGCAGTTACACCAGGACAGGGGATCTCCACTTT. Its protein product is CASSYTRTGDLHF.

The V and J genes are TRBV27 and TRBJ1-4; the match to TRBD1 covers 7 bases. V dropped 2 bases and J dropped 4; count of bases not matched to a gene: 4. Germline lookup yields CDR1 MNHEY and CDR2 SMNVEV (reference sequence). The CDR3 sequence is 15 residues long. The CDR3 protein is CASSLMGQNNEKLFF. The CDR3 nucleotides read TGTGCCAGCAGTTTAATGGGACAGAATAATGAAAAACTGTTTTTT.